A selection of T cell receptor beta chains follows, all from one sample in a study of blood T cell repertoires in COVID-19. Libraries were prepared by immunoSEQ multiplex PCR; TCRdb keeps only in-frame clonotypes and omits some of them. The sample has roughly 250,000 clones, roughly 87% seen once; the top ten hold 7.2%. The source material was peripheral blood. The receptors here all came from a man aged 55-75 years who had recovered from COVID-19. CDR3s include the opening cysteine and the closing phenylalanine or tryptophan. A D gene is named only where the DNA matches it firmly. Rows give clone size only sometimes, using once, few, many, or a class for an expanded clone.

J | D | V | size | CDR3 | DNA
TRBJ1-6 | TRBD1 | TRBV19 | NA | CASSTGQGNSPLHF | TGTGCCAGTAGTACGGGACAGGGAAATTCACCCCTCCACTTT
TRBJ2-6 | TRBD1 | TRBV28 | NA | CASYTQGAGGANVLTF | TGTGCCAGTTATACCCAGGGGGCTGGTGGGGCCAACGTCCTGACTTTC
TRBJ1-6 | NA | TRBV5-1 | once | CASSLVTGSYNSPLHF | TGCGCCAGCAGCTTGGTGACTGGCTCCTATAATTCACCCCTCCACTTT
TRBJ1-3 | NA | TRBV18 | NA | CASSPSGGNTIYF | TGTGCCAGCTCACCCTCGGGGGGAAACACCATATATTTT
TRBJ1-1 | NA | TRBV6-2/TRBV6-3 | NA | CASSHLVLNTEAFF | TGTGCCAGCAGCCACCTAGTTCTGAACACTGAAGCTTTCTTT
TRBJ2-2 | TRBD2 | TRBV5-1 | NA | CASSLVGLASGELFF | TGCGCCAGCAGCTTGGTAGGACTAGCATCCGGGGAGCTGTTTTTT
TRBJ1-5 | NA | TRBV28 | NA | CASSLGRALAQPQHF | TGTGCCAGCAGTTTGGGCAGGGCACTTGCTCAGCCCCAGCATTTT
TRBJ2-7 | TRBD2 | TRBV24-1 | NA | CATSDNASGGHPYEQYF | TGTGCCACCAGTGATAATGCAAGCGGGGGCCACCCCTACGAGCAGTACTTC
TRBJ1-1 | NA | TRBV19 | NA | CASRTKTGNTEAFF | TGTGCCAGTAGAACAAAGACAGGGAACACTGAAGCTTTCTTT
TRBJ1-1 | NA | TRBV18 | NA | CASSPPGRAPNTEAFF | TGTGCCAGCTCACCACCGGGGAGGGCCCCGAACACTGAAGCTTTCTTT
TRBJ1-3 | NA | TRBV5-1 | NA | CASSLARPGSGNTIYF | TGCGCCAGCAGCTTGGCCAGGCCGGGGTCTGGAAACACCATATATTTT
TRBJ1-4 | TRBD1 | TRBV18 | NA | CASSPDRGGRKLFF | TGTGCCAGCTCACCAGACAGGGGTGGTAGAAAACTGTTTTTT
TRBJ2-1 | NA | TRBV7-9 | NA | CASSPQGSPFNEQFF | TGTGCCAGCAGCCCACAGGGATCCCCCTTCAATGAGCAGTTCTTC
TRBJ2-1 | NA | TRBV30 | NA | CAWSASQNEQFF | TGTGCCTGGAGTGCGTCTCAGAATGAGCAGTTCTTC
TRBJ1-5 | NA | TRBV6-2/TRBV6-3 | NA | CASSTDRAHHQPQHF | TGTGCCAGCAGCACGGACAGAGCCCACCATCAGCCCCAGCATTTT
TRBJ1-1 | NA | TRBV19 | once | CASGPGNTEAFF | TGTGCCAGCGGCCCGGGAAACACTGAAGCTTTCTTT
TRBJ2-5 | TRBD2 | TRBV2 | NA | CASSVPGLAGQETQYF | TGTGCCAGCAGTGTCCCGGGACTAGCGGGCCAAGAGACCCAGTACTTC